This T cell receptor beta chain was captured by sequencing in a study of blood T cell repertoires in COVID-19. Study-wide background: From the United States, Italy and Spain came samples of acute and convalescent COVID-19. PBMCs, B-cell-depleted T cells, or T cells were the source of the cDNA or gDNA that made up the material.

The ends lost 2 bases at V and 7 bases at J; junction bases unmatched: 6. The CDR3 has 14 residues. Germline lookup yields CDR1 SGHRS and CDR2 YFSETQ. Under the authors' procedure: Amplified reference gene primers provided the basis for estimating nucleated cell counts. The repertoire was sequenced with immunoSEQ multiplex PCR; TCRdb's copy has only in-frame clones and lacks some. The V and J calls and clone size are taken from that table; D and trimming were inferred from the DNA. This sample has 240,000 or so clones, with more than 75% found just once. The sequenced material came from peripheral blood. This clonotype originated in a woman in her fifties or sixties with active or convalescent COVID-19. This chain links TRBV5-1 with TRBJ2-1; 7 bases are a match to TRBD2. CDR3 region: CASSFGLDTNEQFF. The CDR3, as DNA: TGCGCCAGCAGCTTCGGACTAGACACTAATGAGCAGTTCTTC.